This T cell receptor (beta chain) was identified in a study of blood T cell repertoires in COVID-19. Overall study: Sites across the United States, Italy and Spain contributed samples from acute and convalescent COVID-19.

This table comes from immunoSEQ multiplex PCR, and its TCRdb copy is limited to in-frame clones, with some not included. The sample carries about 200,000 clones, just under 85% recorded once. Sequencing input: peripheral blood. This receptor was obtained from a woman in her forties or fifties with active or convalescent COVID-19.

The CDR3 nucleotides are TGTGCCAGCGCGGGTCCTACGCAGTATTTT. It codes for CASAGPTQYF. This chain joins TRBV7-2 and TRBJ2-3, with a possible D match to TRBD2 (5 bases). From germline, CDR1 is SGHTA and CDR2 FQGNSA. The CDR3 spans 10 residues. The V end was cut by 8 bases, the J end by 8 bases, with 8 bases between.